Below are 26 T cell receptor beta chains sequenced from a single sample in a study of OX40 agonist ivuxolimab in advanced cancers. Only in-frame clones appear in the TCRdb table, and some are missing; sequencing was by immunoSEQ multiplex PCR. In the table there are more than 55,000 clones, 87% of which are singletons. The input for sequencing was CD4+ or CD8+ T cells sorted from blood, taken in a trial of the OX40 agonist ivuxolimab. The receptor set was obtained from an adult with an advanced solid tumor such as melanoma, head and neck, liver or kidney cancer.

The CDR3, as DNA: TGTGCCAGCAGTTTGACGATTTCTAACTATGGCTACACCTTC. Its protein product is CASSLTISNYGYTF. The rearrangement uses TRBV27 and TRBJ1-2; D is unclear. Germline assignment: CDR1 MNHEY and CDR2 SMNVEV (reference sequence). V shed 3 bases and J shed 0 bases, with 8 bases lying between them. This CDR3 region has 14 residues.

CDR3 region: CASRSGGEQYF. CDR3 nucleotides: TGCGCCAGCAGGTCAGGGGGCGAGCAGTACTTC. The rearrangement uses TRBV5-1 and TRBJ2-7; 7 bases are a match to TRBD1. The CDR3 length is 11 residues. J gave up 6 bases and V 5 bases, and 2 bases lay outside the gene matches. Germline values: CDR1 SGHRS, CDR2 YFSETQ.

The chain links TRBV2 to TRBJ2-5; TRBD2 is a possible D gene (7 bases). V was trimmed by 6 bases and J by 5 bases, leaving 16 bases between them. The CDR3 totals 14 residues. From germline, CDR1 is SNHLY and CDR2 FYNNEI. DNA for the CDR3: TGTGCCAGCAGCCAGGGCGGGGGCAAGGAGACCCAGTACTTC. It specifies CASSQGGGKETQYF.

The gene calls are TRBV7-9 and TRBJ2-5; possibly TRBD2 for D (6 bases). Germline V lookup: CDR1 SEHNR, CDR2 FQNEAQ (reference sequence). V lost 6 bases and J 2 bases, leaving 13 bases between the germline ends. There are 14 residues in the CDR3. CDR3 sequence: CASRAAGGQETQYF. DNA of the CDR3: TGTGCCAGCAGGGCCGCCGGGGGACAAGAGACCCAGTACTTC. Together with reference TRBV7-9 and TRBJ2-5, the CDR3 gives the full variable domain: DTGVSQNPRHKITKRGQNVTFRCDPISEHNRLYWYRQTLGQGPEFLTYFQNEAQLEKSRLLSDRFSAERPKGSFSTLEIQRTEQGDSAMYLCASRAAGGQETQYFGPGTRLLVL.

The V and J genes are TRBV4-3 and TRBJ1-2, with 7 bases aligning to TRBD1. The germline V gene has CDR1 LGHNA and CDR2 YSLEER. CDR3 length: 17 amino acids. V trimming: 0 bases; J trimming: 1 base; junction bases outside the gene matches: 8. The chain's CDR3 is CASSQDPGGNLNYGYTF. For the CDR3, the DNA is TGCGCCAGCAGCCAAGATCCAGGGGGGAACCTTAACTATGGCTACACCTTC.

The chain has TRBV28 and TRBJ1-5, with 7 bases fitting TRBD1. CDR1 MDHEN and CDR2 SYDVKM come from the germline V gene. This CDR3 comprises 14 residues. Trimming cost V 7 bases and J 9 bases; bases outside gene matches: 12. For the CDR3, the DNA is TGTGCCAGCAATAAGCCACAGGGGACCCGGCCCCAGCATTTT. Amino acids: CASNKPQGTRPQHF.

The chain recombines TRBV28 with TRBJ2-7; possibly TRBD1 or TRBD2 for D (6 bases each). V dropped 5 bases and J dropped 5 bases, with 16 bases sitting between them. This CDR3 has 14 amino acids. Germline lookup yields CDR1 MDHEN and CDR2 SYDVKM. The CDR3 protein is CASSLSDGGHEQYF. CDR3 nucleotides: TGTGCCAGCAGTCTCTCGGACGGGGGCCACGAGCAGTACTTC.

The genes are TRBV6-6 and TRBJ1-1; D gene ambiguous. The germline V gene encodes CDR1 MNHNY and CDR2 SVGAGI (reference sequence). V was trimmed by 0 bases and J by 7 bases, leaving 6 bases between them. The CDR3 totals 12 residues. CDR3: CASSYSGYEAFF. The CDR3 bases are TGTGCCAGCAGTTACTCCGGGTATGAAGCTTTCTTT.

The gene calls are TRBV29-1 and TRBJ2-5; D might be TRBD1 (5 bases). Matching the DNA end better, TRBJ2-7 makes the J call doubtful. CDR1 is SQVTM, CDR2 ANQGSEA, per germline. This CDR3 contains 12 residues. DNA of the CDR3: TGCAGCGTTCAGGGAAACTCCTACGAGCAGTACTTC. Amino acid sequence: CSVQGNSYEQYF.

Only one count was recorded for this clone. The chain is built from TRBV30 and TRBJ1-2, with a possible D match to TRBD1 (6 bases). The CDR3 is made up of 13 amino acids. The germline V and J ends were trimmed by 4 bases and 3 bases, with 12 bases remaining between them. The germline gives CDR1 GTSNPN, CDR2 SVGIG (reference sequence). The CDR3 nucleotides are TGTGCCTGGAACCCGGGACACGACTATGGCTACACCTTC. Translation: CAWNPGHDYGYTF.

This CDR3 reads CASSPVGGRSNQPQHF. The CDR3 nucleotides are TGTGCCAGTAGTCCCGTCGGGGGCCGGAGCAATCAGCCCCAGCATTTT. This chain joins TRBV19 and TRBJ1-5; possible D gene TRBD1, 6 bases. The germline V gene has CDR1 LNHDA and CDR2 SQIVND (reference sequence). Trimming took off 5 bases at V and 1 base at J, with 15 bases between the two ends. CDR3 size: 16 residues.

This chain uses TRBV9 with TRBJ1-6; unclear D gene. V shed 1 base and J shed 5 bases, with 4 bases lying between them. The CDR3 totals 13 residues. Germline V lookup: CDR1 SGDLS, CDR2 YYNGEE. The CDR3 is CASSVRNNSPLHF. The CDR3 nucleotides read TGTGCCAGCAGCGTAAGGAATAATTCACCCCTCCACTTT. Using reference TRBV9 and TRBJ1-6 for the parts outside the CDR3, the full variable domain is DSGVTQTPKHLITATGQRVTLRCSPRSGDLSVYWYQQSLDQGLQFLIQYYNGEERAKGNILERFSAQQFPDLHSELNLSSLELGDSALYFCASSVRNNSPLHFGNGTRLTVT.

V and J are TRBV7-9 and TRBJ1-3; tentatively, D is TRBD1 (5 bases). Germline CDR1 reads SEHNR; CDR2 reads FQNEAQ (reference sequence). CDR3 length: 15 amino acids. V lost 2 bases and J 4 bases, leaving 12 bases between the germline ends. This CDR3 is CASSLWQGTGNTIYF. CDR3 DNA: TGTGCCAGCAGCTTATGGCAGGGAACGGGAAACACCATATATTTT.

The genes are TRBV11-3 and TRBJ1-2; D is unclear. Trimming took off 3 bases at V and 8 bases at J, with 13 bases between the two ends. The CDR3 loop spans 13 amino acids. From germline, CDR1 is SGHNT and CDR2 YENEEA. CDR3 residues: CASSFTAVGGYTF. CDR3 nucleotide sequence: TGTGCCAGCAGCTTTACCGCGGTTGGAGGCTACACCTTC. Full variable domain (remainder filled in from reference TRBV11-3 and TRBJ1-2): EAGVVQSPRYKIIEKKQPVAFWCNPISGHNTLYWYLQNLGQGPELLIRYENEEAVDDSQLPKDRFSAERLKGVDSTLKIQPAELGDSAVYLCASSFTAVGGYTFGSGTRLTVV.

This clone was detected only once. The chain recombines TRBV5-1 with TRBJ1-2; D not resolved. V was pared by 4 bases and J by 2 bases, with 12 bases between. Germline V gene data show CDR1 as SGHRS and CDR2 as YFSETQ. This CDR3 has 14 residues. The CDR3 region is CASSAATLNYGYTF. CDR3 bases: TGCGCCAGCAGCGCCGCGACACTAAACTATGGCTACACCTTC.

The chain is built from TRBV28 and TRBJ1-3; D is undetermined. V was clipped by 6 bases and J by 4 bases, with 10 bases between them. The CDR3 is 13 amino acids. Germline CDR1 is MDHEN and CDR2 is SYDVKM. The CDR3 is CASSNQPGNTIYF. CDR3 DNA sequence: TGTGCCAGCAGCAACCAGCCCGGAAACACCATATATTTT.

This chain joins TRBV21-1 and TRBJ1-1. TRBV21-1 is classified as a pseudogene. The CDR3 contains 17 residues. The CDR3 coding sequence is TGTGCCAGCAGCAAAGCAATAGGCTCCATGAAGAACACTGAAGCTTTCTTT. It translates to CASSKAIGSMKNTEAFF.

The CDR3 here is CASTRRDSLYEQYF. CDR3 DNA sequence: TGTGCCAGCACTCGCCGGGACAGCCTCTACGAGCAGTACTTC. The chain couples TRBV13 to TRBJ2-7, with 7 bases that match TRBD1. The germline V gene has CDR1 PRHDT and CDR2 FYEKMQ (reference sequence). The CDR3 has 14 residues. V shed 7 bases and J 3 bases; nucleotides not matched to a gene: 9.

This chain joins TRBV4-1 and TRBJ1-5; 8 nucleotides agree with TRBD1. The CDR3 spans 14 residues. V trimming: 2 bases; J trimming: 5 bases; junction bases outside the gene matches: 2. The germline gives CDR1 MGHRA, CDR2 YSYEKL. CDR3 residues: CASSQKQGDQPQHF. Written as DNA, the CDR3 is TGCGCCAGCAGCCAAAAACAGGGGGATCAGCCCCAGCATTTT.

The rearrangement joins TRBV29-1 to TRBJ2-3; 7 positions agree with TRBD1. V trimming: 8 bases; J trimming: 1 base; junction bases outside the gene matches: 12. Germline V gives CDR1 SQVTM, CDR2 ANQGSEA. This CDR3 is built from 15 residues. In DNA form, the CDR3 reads TGCAGCCCTGCCGGGACAGCCCCGGGCACAGATACGCAGTATTTT. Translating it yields CSPAGTAPGTDTQYF.

Here the CDR3 DNA reads TGCGCCAGCAGCTTGGGGGCCCTATCGAACACCGGGGAGCTGTTTTTT. It translates to CASSLGALSNTGELFF. The chain has TRBV5-1 and TRBJ2-2; D gene uncertain. Per the germline V gene, CDR1 is SGHRS and CDR2 is YFSETQ. This CDR3 comprises 16 residues. V was clipped by 0 bases and J by 0 bases, with 9 bases between them.

The CDR3 is CASSPERGSSYNEQFF. The CDR3 DNA reads as TGTGCCAGCAGTCCCGAGCGCGGAAGCTCCTACAATGAGCAGTTCTTC. This sequence joins TRBV28 and TRBJ2-1; no clear D. The V end was cut by 5 bases, the J end by 0 bases, with 14 bases between. The V gene's germline CDR1 is MDHEN and CDR2 SYDVKM. The CDR3 extends over 16 amino acids.

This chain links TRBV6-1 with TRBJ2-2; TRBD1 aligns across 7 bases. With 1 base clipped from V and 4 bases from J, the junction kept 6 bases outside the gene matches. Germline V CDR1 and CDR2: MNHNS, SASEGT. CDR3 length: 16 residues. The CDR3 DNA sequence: TGTGCCAGCAGTGAAGGAAAGGGGACAGTCACCGGGGAGCTGTTTTTT. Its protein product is CASSEGKGTVTGELFF.

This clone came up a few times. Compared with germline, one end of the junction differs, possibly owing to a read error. As DNA, the CDR3 is TGTGCCAGCAGCTTAGGCCGGACAGGGTCTTGGTGG. It translates to CASSLGRTGSWW. V gene TRBV7-9 combines with J gene TRBJ1-4; 8 nucleotides line up with TRBD1. This CDR3 contains 12 residues. Germline V gene lookup returns CDR1 SEHNR and CDR2 FQNEAQ (reference sequence). The variable domain in full, with the rest retrieved from reference TRBV7-9 and TRBJ1-4, is DTGVSQNPRHKITKRGQNVTFRCDPISEHNRLYWYRQTLGQGPEFLTYFQNEAQLEKSRLLSDRFSAERPKGSFSTLEIQRTEQGDSAMYLCASSLGRTGSWWGSGTQLSVL.

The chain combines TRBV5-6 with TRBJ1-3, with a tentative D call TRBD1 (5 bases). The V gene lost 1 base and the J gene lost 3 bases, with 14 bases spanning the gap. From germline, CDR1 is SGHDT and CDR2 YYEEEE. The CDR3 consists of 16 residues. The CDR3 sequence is CASSLRQTTSGNTIYF. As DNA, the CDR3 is TGTGCCAGCAGCTTGAGACAGACAACCAGTGGAAACACCATATATTTT. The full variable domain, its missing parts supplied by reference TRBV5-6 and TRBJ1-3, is DAGVTQSPTHLIKTRGQQVTLRCSPKSGHDTVSWYQQALGQGPQFIFQYYEEEERQRGNFPDRFSGHQFPNYSSELNVNALLLGDSALYLCASSLRQTTSGNTIYFGEGSWLTVV.

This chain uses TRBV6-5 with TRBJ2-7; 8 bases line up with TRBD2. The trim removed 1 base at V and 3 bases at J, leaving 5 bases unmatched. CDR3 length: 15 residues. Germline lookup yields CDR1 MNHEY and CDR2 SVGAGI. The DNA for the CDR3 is TGTGCCAGCAGTTACTTCCGGGGGGGAAACTACGAGCAGTACTTC. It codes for CASSYFRGGNYEQYF.